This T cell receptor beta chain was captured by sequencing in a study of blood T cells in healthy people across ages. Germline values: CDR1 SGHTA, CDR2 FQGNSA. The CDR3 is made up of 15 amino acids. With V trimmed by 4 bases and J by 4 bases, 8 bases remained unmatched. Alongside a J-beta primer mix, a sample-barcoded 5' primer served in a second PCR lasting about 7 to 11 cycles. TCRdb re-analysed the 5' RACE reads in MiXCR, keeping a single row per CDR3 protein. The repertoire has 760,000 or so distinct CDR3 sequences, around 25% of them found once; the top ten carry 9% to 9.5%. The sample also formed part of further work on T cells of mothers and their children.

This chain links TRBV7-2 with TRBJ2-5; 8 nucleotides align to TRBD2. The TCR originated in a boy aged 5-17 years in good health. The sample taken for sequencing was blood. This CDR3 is CASSSLLAVRETQYF. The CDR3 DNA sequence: TGTGCCAGCAGCTCGTTACTAGCGGTGAGAGAGACCCAGTACTTC.